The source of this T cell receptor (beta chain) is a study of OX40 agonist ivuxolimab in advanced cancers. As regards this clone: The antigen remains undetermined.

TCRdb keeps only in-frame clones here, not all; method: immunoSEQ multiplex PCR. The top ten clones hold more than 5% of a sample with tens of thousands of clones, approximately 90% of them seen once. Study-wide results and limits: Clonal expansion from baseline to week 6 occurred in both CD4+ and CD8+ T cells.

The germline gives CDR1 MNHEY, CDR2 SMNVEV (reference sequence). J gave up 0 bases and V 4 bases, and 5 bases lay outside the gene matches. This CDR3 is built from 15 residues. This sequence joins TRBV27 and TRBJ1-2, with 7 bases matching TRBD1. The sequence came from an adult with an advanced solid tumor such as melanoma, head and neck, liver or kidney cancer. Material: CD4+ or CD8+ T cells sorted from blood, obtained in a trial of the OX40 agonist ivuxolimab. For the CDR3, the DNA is TGTGCCAGCAGTTACACAGGGGCCCCTAACTATGGCTACACCTTC. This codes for CASSYTGAPNYGYTF.